This T cell receptor (beta chain) appears in the sequencing data of a study of blood T cell repertoires in COVID-19. Study-level background: The United States, Italy and Spain provided the acute and convalescent COVID-19 samples. Sample material is recorded as cDNA or gDNA derived from T cells, B-cell-depleted T cells, or PBMCs.

Study processing details: Reference gene primer amplification gave nucleated cell count estimates. Clones were sequenced by immunoSEQ multiplex PCR, and TCRdb holds only the in-frame ones, with some missing. V and J calls and clone size follow that table, whereas D and trimming were derived from the DNA. The data hold over 250,000 clones, with 80% to 90% observed a single time. This sequence originates from a woman in her seventies with acute or convalescent COVID-19. The sample was peripheral blood.

The DNA for the CDR3 is TGCGCCAGCAGCGAAGGACAGGCGAATCCCTACGAGCAGTACTTC. Translated, it gives CASSEGQANPYEQYF. The V call is TRBV5-1, the J call TRBJ2-7, with TRBD1 identical over 7 bases. CDR3 length: 15 amino acids. Germline-derived CDR1 and CDR2 are SGHRS and YFSETQ. Unmatched junction bases numbered 9, after V lost 4 bases and J lost 2 bases.